These 26 T cell receptor beta chains were all obtained from the same sample, sequenced in a study of early T cells in non-severe SARS-CoV-2 infection. TCRdb analysed the 5' RACE reads with MiXCR anew, one entry per CDR3 protein. The table shows about 29,000 distinct CDR3 sequences, with approximately 4.8% occurring only once. Sequenced: whole blood. Receptors originate from an adult who was a healthcare worker with PCR-confirmed SARS-CoV-2 infection or an uninfected control (not recorded which).

The chain couples TRBV30 to TRBJ1-6; possibly TRBD1 for D (5 bases). Germline loops: CDR1 GTSNPN, CDR2 SVGIG (reference sequence). The CDR3 sequence is 13 residues long. V was trimmed by 5 bases and J by 7 bases, leaving 12 bases between them. CDR3 in DNA: TGTGCCTGGGGTCTCCGGGGGAATTCACCCCTCCACTTT. This translates into CAWGLRGNSPLHF.

V gene TRBV12-3 or TRBV12-4 combines with J gene TRBJ2-1; a weak D match, TRBD1 (5 bases). Trimming left V 3 bases short and J 4 bases short, with 16 bases between. The CDR3 contains 16 residues. CDR3 coding DNA: TGTGCCAGCAGTTTGGGGCAGGGTTTCCCTTACAATGAGCAGTTCTTC. This sequence encodes CASSLGQGFPYNEQFF.

The chain uses TRBV11-1 and TRBJ2-1; possibly TRBD1 for D (5 bases). In germline, CDR1 is SGHAT, CDR2 FQDESV (reference sequence). The germline V and J ends were trimmed by 5 bases and 3 bases, with 11 bases remaining between them. The CDR3 extends over 14 amino acids. Here the CDR3 reads CASSLDRYYNEQFF. As DNA, the CDR3 is TGTGCCAGCAGCCTCGACAGATACTACAATGAGCAGTTCTTC. The whole variable domain, remainder taken from reference TRBV11-1 and TRBJ2-1, is EAEVAQSPRYKITEKSQAVAFWCDPISGHATLYWYRQILGQGPELLVQFQDESVVDDSQLPKDRFSAERLKGVDSTLKIQPAELGDSAMYLCASSLDRYYNEQFFGPGTRLTVL.

This clonotype was counted ten times or more. V and J are TRBV11-2 and TRBJ2-5, with no clear D. The CDR3 runs to 13 residues. Germline V lookup: CDR1 SGHAT, CDR2 FQNNGV. The V end lost 7 bases, the J end lost 7 bases, and 16 bases lay between the germline ends. The CDR3 reads CASNSNELRTQYF. Here the CDR3 DNA reads TGTGCCAGCAACTCTAACGAACTCCGGACCCAGTACTTC.

This clonotype has more than one count but fewer than ten. The V gene is TRBV6-6, the J gene TRBJ2-7; 9 bases fit TRBD1. CDR3 length: 14 amino acids. Unmatched junction bases numbered 5, after V lost 6 bases and J lost 2 bases. CDR1 and CDR2 from the germline V gene are MNHNY and SVGAGI (reference sequence). The CDR3 loop is CASRGQGKAYEQYF. CDR3 DNA: TGTGCCAGCAGGGGACAGGGTAAAGCCTACGAGCAGTACTTC.

This clonotype was found many times. The chain is built from TRBV3-1 and TRBJ1-1; maybe TRBD1 (5 bases). V dropped 4 bases and J dropped 4 bases, with 13 bases sitting between them. The CDR3 totals 14 residues. The V gene's germline CDR1 is LGHDT and CDR2 YNNKEL (reference sequence). The CDR3 DNA follows: TGTGCCAGCAGCCCGATGGCCAGGGCCACTGAAGCTTTCTTT. It codes for CASSPMARATEAFF. The entire variable domain, with the rest obtained from reference TRBV3-1 and TRBJ1-1, is as follows: DTAVSQTPKYLVTQMGNDKSIKCEQNLGHDTMYWYKQDSKKFLKIMFSYNNKELIINETVPNRFSPKSPDKAHLNLHINSLELGDSAVYFCASSPMARATEAFFGQGTRLTVV.

This clonotype was recorded at least ten times. The chain links TRBV4-2 to TRBJ2-7; 15 positions match TRBD2. After removal of 4 bases from V and 4 bases from J, the junction contained 14 bases not matched to a gene. The CDR3 covers 19 residues. Germline CDR1 is LGHNA and CDR2 is YNFKEQ. CDR3 coding DNA: TGTGCCAGCAGCCCGATGGGACTAGCGGGAGGAGGTGGGGGATACGAGCAGTACTTC. Translation gives CASSPMGLAGGGGGYEQYF.

This clonotype was seen ten or more times. The chain links TRBV10-3 to TRBJ1-2; D gene ambiguous. Trimming removed 4 bases at V and 0 bases at J, with 6 bases between. Germline assignment: CDR1 ENHRY and CDR2 SYGVKD. The length of the CDR3 is 13 residues. For the CDR3, the DNA is TGTGCCATCAGTGCGTCAGCTAACTATGGCTACACCTTC. This translates into CAISASANYGYTF.

This clonotype came up many times. The V call is TRBV2, the J call TRBJ1-5; D gene unclear. The V gene's germline CDR1 is SNHLY and CDR2 FYNNEI. The CDR3 consists of 17 residues. Trimming stripped 2 bases from V and 2 bases from J, with 16 bases between. CDR3: CASSEFPNPGGNQPQHF. In DNA, the CDR3 is TGTGCCAGCAGTGAATTTCCGAACCCCGGGGGCAATCAGCCCCAGCATTTT.

This rearrangement joins TRBV20-1 to TRBJ1-1; the D is unclear. Trimming stripped 1 base from V and 4 bases from J, with 4 bases between. This CDR3 has 11 amino acids. Per germline, CDR1 DFQATT and CDR2 SNEGSKA (reference sequence). CDR3 protein: CSARGGTEAFF. The DNA of the CDR3 is TGCAGTGCTAGAGGGGGCACTGAAGCTTTCTTT.

This clonotype has more than one count but fewer than ten. The chain couples TRBV11-2 to TRBJ2-1, with unresolved D. The germline gives CDR1 SGHAT, CDR2 FQNNGV. This CDR3 has 11 residues. V lost 5 bases to trimming and J lost 8 bases, with 7 bases between them. The CDR3 spells CASSLSDEQFF. The CDR3 DNA reads as TGTGCCAGCAGCCTAAGCGATGAGCAGTTCTTC.

This clonotype was seen at least ten times. The chain employs TRBV15 and TRBJ1-5, with D maybe TRBD1 (6 bases). CDR1 is LNHNV and CDR2 is YYDKDF in the germline V gene (reference sequence). V lost 0 bases, J lost 0 bases, and 12 bases lay in between. This CDR3 comprises 17 residues. DNA for the CDR3: TGTGCCACCAGCAGAGATCTTTGGACAGATAGCAATCAGCCCCAGCATTTT. Translated: CATSRDLWTDSNQPQHF.

This clonotype was picked up many times. The CDR3 nucleotides read TGTGCCAGCTCACCCAGGGACAGGGGCCATGGCTACACCTTC. Its translation is CASSPRDRGHGYTF. The V and J genes are TRBV18 and TRBJ1-2, with TRBD1 matching over 10 bases. The CDR3 has 14 residues. The V gene's germline CDR1 is KGHSH and CDR2 LQKENI. V shed 3 bases and J 6 bases; nucleotides not matched to a gene: 4.

The sample holds a few counts of this clonotype. The rearrangement joins TRBV6-1 to TRBJ1-5; D is perhaps TRBD1 (6 bases). Trimming shortened V by 7 bases and J by 3 bases, and 19 bases separated the two germline ends. This CDR3 is built from 16 residues. Germline V CDR1 and CDR2: MNHNS, SASEGT. As DNA, the CDR3 is TGTGCCAGCACCAAACTTCACGGGGGCGTCAATCAGCCCCAGCATTTT. Translating it yields CASTKLHGGVNQPQHF.

This clonotype appeared many times. The chain combines TRBV6-1 with TRBJ2-7; the D gene is possibly TRBD2 (6 bases). Germline-derived CDR1 and CDR2 are MNHNS and SASEGT. V was pared by 6 bases and J by 0 bases, with 12 bases between. This CDR3 region has 14 residues. The CDR3 coding sequence is TGTGCCAGCAGGGGGACTTCCCTCTCCTACGAGCAGTACTTC. The encoded protein is CASRGTSLSYEQYF.

The chain couples TRBV20-1 to TRBJ2-3; 10 nucleotides agree with TRBD1. This CDR3 comprises 16 residues. J was trimmed by 4 bases and V by 5 bases; bases with no gene match: 12. Germline lookup yields CDR1 DFQATT and CDR2 SNEGSKA (reference sequence). The CDR3 DNA follows: TGCAGTGCTGAAGCGCCCGGGACAGGGGTGGCAGATACGCAGTATTTT. Translation gives CSAEAPGTGVADTQYF.

This clonotype was recorded many times. This chain uses TRBV4-3 with TRBJ2-1; 9 bases are shared with TRBD2. Looked up from germline, CDR1 is LGHNA and CDR2 is YSLEER. J lost 9 bases, V lost 0 bases, and 9 bases had no gene match. The CDR3 has 16 amino acids. The CDR3: CASSQDSIAGVSEQFF. CDR3 sequence (DNA): TGCGCCAGCAGCCAAGATTCGATAGCGGGAGTCTCTGAGCAGTTCTTC.

The chain's CDR3 is CASSLSGDATNEKLFF. DNA of the CDR3: TGTGCCAGCAGTTTATCTGGAGATGCAACTAATGAAAAACTGTTTTTT. The rearrangement links TRBV28 to TRBJ1-4, with D uncertain. Germline lookup yields CDR1 MDHEN and CDR2 SYDVKM. Trimming took 1 base from V and 0 from J, leaving 9 bases between them. The CDR3 is 16 residues long.

Ten or more counts support this clonotype. This rearrangement joins TRBV11-2 to TRBJ2-5; D call uncertain. Germline V gives CDR1 SGHAT, CDR2 FQNNGV. V gave up 1 base and J gave up 5 bases, with 14 bases separating them. The CDR3 spans 15 residues. CDR3 residues: CASSLGARSGETQYF. For the CDR3, the DNA is TGTGCCAGCAGCTTAGGGGCGAGAAGTGGGGAGACCCAGTACTTC.

In this sample, this clonotype turned up many times. This chain links TRBV20-1 with TRBJ1-1, with a tentative D call TRBD1 (6 bases). The CDR3 has 16 amino acids. Germline CDR1 DFQATT, CDR2 SNEGSKA (reference sequence). Trimming left V 0 bases short and J 6 bases short, with 20 bases between. The CDR3 here is CSAREKMGAGAPEAFF. The CDR3 DNA is TGCAGTGCTAGAGAGAAAATGGGGGCTGGGGCTCCTGAAGCTTTCTTT.

This clonotype was recorded at least ten times. The chain combines TRBV20-1 with TRBJ2-3; unclear D gene. Germline CDR1 reads DFQATT; CDR2 reads SNEGSKA (reference sequence). This CDR3 has 15 amino acids. The germline V and J ends were trimmed by 3 bases and 0 bases, with 13 bases remaining between them. The CDR3 DNA reads TGCAGTGCTAGTATGCGACTTACTAGCACAGATACGCAGTATTTT. Its protein product is CSASMRLTSTDTQYF.

This clonotype was detected many times. The rearrangement links TRBV11-2 to TRBJ1-2; 8 positions match TRBD1. The CDR3 has 14 amino acids. V shed 1 base, J shed 5 bases, and the junction held 3 bases outside the gene matches. The V gene's germline CDR1 is SGHAT and CDR2 FQNNGV. CDR3 sequence: CASSLGDRMYGYTF. The DNA of the CDR3 is TGTGCCAGCAGCTTAGGGGACAGGATGTATGGCTACACCTTC.

The sample holds many counts of this clonotype. V usage is TRBV7-6 and J usage is TRBJ2-1; 11 bases are shared with TRBD1. CDR1 is SGHVS, CDR2 FNYEAQ, per germline. The length of the CDR3 is 16 residues. Trimming at V came to 5 bases and at J to 2 bases, leaving 5 bases not matched to a gene. CDR3 in amino acids: CASSLLGQGAYNEQFF. The CDR3 DNA follows: TGTGCCAGCAGCCTCCTGGGACAGGGGGCCTACAATGAGCAGTTCTTC.

This clonotype was counted ten times or more. The chain couples TRBV3-1 to TRBJ2-7, with 7 positions matching TRBD2. CDR1 and CDR2 (germline): LGHDT, YNNKEL (reference sequence). The CDR3 extends over 15 amino acids. The V gene end was trimmed by 4 bases and the J gene end by 0 bases; junction bases not matched to a gene: 6. The CDR3 here is CASSPGLQPSYEQYF. The DNA for the CDR3 is TGTGCCAGCAGCCCGGGACTACAGCCCTCCTACGAGCAGTACTTC.

The table lists this clonotype with many counts. This sequence joins TRBV4-3 and TRBJ1-2; TRBD1 is a possible D gene (6 bases). Trimming took 4 bases from V and 2 from J, leaving 8 bases between them. Germline-derived CDR1 and CDR2 are LGHNA and YSLEER. The CDR3 spans 13 residues. In nucleotides, the CDR3 is TGCGCCAGCAGCCCTGACAGGAACTATGGCTACACCTTC. Translating gives CASSPDRNYGYTF.

This clonotype was detected many times. The gene calls are TRBV29-1 and TRBJ1-1; 8 positions match TRBD1. Germline CDR1 SQVTM, CDR2 ANQGSEA. The trim removed 3 bases at V and 1 base at J, leaving 4 bases unmatched. The CDR3 has 14 residues. The CDR3 is CSVEGGTGNTEAFF. The CDR3 region has the DNA TGCAGCGTTGAGGGGGGGACAGGGAACACTGAAGCTTTCTTT.